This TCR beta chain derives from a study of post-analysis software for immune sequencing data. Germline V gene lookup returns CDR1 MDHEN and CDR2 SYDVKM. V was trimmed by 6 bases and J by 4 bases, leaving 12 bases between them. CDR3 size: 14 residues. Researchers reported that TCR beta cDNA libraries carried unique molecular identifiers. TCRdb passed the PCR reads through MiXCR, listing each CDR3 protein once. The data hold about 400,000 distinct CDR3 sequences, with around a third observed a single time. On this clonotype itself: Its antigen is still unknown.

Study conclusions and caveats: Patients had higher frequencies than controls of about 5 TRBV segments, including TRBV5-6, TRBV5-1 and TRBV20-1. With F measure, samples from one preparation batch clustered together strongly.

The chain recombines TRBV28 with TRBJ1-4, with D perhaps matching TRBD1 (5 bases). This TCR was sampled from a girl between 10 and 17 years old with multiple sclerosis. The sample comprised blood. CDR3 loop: CASRPGTVNEKLFF. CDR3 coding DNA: TGTGCCAGCAGGCCCGGGACCGTTAATGAAAAACTGTTTTTT.